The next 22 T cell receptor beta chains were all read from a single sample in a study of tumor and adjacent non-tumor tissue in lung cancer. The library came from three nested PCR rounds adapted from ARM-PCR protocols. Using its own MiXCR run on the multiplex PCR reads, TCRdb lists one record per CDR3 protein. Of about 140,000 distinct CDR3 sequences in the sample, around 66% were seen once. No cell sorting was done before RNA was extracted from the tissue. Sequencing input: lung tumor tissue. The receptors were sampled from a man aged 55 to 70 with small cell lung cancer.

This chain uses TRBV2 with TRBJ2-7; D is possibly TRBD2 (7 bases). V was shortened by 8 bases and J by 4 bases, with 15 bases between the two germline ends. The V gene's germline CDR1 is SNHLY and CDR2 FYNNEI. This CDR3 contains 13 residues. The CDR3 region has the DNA TGTGCCAGCGTAGGGGGGGCCGATTACGAGCAGTACTTC. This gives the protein CASVGGADYEQYF. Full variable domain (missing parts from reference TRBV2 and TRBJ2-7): EPEVTQTPSHQVTQMGQEVILRCVPISNHLYFYWYRQILGQKVEFLVSFYNNEISEKSEIFDDQFSVERPDGSNFTLKIRSTKLEDSAMYFCASVGGADYEQYFGPGTRLTVT.

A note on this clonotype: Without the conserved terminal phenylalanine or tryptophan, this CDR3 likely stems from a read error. CDR3 residues: CASSYGSGRATQYS. The CDR3 bases are TGTGCCAGCAGTTACGGAAGTGGGAGGGCTACGCAGTATTCT. This sequence joins TRBV6-2 or TRBV6-3 and TRBJ2-3; TRBD2 agrees at 7 bases. The CDR3 consists of 14 residues. Germline CDR1 reads MNHEY; CDR2 reads SVGEGT. The V segment lost 2 bases and the J segment 8 bases; nucleotides outside the gene matches: 7.

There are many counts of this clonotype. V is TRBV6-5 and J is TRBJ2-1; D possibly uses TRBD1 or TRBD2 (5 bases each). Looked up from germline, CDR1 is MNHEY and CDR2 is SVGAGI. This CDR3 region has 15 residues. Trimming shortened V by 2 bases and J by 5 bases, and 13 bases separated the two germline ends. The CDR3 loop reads CASSYRGTSDNEQFF. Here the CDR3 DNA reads TGTGCCAGCAGTTACCGAGGGACCTCGGACAATGAGCAGTTCTTC.

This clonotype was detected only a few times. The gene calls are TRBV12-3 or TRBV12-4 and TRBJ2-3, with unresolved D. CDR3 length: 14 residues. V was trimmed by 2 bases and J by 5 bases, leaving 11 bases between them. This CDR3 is CASSLSRGLDTQYF. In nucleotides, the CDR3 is TGTGCCAGCAGTTTATCACGCGGCTTAGATACGCAGTATTTT.

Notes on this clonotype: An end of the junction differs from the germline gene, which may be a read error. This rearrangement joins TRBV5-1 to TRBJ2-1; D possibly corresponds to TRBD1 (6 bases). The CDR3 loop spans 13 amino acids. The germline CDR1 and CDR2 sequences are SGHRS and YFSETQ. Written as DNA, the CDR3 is TGCGTCAGCAGCTTGGACAGCTACAATGAGCAGTTTTTC. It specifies CVSSLDSYNEQFF.

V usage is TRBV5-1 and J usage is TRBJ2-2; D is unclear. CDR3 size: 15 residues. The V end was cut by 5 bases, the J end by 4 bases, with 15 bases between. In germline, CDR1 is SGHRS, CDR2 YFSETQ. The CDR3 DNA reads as TGCGCCAGCAGTCGGGTGGCAGACCCCACCGGGGAGCTGTTTTTT. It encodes CASSRVADPTGELFF.

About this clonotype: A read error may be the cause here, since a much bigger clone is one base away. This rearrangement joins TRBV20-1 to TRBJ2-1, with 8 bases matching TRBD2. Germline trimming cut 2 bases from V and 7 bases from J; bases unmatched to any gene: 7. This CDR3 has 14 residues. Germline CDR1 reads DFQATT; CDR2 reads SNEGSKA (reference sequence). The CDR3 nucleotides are TGCAGTGCTAGAACGACTAGCGCCTGGAATGAGCAGTTCTTC. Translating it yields CSARTTSAWNEQFF.

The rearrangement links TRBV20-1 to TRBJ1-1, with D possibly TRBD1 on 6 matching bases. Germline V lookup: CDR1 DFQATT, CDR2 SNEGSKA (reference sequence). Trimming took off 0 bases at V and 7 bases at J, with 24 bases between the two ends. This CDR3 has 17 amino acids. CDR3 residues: CSARDLGTGQSDIEAFF. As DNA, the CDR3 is TGCAGTGCTAGAGATTTGGGAACAGGGCAGTCGGACATTGAAGCTTTCTTT.

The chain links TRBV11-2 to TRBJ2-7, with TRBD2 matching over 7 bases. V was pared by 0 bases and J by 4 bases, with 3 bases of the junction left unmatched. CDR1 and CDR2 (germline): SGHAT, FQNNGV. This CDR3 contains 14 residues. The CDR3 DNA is TGTGCCAGCAGCTTAGATCGGGGACTATACGAGCAGTACGTC. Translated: CASSLDRGLYEQYV.

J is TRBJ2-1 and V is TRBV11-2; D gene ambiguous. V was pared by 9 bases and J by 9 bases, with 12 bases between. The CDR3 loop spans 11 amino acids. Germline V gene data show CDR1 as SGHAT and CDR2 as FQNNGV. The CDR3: CASTGASEQFF. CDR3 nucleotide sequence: TGTGCCAGTACCGGAGCGAGTGAGCAGTTCTTC.

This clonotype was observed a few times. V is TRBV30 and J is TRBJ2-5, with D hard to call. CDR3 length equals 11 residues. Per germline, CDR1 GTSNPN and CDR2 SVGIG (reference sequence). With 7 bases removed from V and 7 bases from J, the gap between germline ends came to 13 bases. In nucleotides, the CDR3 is TGTGCCTTTTACGAGAGAGGGACCCAGTACTTC. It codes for CAFYERGTQYF. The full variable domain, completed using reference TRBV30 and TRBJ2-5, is SQTIHQWPATLVQPVGSPLSLECTVEGTSNPNLYWYRQAAGRGLQLLFYSVGIGQISSEVPQNLSASRPQDRQFILSSKKLLLSDSGFYLCAFYERGTQYFGPGTRLLVL.

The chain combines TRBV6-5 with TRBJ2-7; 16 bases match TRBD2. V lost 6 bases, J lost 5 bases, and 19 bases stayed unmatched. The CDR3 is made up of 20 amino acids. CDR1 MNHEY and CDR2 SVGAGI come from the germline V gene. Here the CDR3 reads CASSRQGSGTSGRAWNEQYF. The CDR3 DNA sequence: TGTGCCAGCAGCCGACAGGGCTCCGGGACTAGCGGGAGGGCCTGGAACGAGCAGTACTTC.

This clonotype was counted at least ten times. The CDR3: CSARSVDYEQYF. The CDR3, as DNA: TGCAGTGCTAGATCAGTAGACTACGAGCAGTACTTC. The V gene is TRBV20-1, the J gene TRBJ2-7; D uncertain. Germline V CDR1 and CDR2: DFQATT, SNEGSKA (reference sequence). The CDR3 runs to 12 residues. V dropped 2 bases and J dropped 3 bases, with 8 bases sitting between them.

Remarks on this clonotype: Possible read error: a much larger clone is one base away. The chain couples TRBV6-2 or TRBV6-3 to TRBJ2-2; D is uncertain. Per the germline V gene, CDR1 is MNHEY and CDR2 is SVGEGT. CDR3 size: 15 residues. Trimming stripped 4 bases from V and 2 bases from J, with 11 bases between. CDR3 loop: CASSFRYSNTGELFF. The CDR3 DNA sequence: TGTGCCAGCAGTTTTCGATACTCTAACACCGGGGAGCTGTTTTTT.

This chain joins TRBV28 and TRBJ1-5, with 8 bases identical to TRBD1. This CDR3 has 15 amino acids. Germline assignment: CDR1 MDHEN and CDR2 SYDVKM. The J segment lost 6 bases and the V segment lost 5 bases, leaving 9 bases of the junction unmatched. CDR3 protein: CASSLQGASGQPQHF. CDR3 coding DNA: TGTGCCAGCAGTCTCCAGGGGGCGAGTGGTCAGCCCCAGCATTTT.

CDR3 protein: CASPRPYEQYF. CDR3 sequence (DNA): TGTGCCAGCCCCCGTCCCTACGAGCAGTACTTC. The chain uses TRBV6-5 and TRBJ2-7; D remains ambiguous. The length of the CDR3 is 11 residues. Germline CDR1 MNHEY, CDR2 SVGAGI. Trimming pared 8 bases from V and 2 bases from J, leaving 7 bases between.

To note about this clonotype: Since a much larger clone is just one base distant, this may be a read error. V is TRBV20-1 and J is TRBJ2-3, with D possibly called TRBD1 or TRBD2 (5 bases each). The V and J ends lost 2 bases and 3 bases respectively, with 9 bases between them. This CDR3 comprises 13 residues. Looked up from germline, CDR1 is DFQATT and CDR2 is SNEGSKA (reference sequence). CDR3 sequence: CSARMGRTDTQYF. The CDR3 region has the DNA TGCAGTGCTAGAATGGGACGAACAGATACGCAGTATTTT.

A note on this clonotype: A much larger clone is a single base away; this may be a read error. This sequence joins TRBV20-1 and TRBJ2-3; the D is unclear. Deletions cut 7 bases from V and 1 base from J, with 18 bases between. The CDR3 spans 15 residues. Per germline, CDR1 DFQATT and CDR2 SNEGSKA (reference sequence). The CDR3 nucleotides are TGCAGTGGGGGTCGAGGCGTACTGGGCACAGATACGCAGTATTTT. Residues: CSGGRGVLGTDTQYF.

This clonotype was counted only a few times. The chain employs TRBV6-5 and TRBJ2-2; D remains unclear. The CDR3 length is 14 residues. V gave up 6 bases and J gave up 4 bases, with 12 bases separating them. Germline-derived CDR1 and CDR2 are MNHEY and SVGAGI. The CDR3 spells CASSPGRLTGELFF. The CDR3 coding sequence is TGTGCCAGCAGCCCCGGCAGGCTCACCGGGGAGCTGTTTTTT.

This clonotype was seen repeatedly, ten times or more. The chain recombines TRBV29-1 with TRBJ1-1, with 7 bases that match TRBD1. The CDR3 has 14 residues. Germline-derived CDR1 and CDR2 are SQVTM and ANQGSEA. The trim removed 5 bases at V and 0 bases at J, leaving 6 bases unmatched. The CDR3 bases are TGCAGCGTTCAGGGGGGGCTTCTGAACACTGAAGCTTTCTTT. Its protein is CSVQGGLLNTEAFF.

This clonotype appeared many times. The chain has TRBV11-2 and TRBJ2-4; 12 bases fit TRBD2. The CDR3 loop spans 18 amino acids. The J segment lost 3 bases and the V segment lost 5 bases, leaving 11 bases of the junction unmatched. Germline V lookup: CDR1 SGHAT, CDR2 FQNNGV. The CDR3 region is CASSPLAGGGDFKNIQYF. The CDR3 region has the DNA TGTGCCAGCAGCCCACTAGCGGGGGGTGGGGATTTCAAAAACATTCAGTACTTC.

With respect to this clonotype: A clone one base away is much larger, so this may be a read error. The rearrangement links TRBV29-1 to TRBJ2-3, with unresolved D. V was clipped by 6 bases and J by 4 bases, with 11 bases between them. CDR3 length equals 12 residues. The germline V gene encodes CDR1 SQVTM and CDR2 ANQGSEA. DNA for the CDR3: TGCAGCGTGCAGACCGCGGCAGATACGCAGTATTTT. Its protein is CSVQTAADTQYF.